What follows are 28 T cell receptor beta chains derived from one specimen sequenced in a study of blood T cells in healthy people across ages. A second PCR, run for about 7 to 11 cycles, used a sample-barcoded 5' primer plus a J-beta primer mix. MiXCR was run by TCRdb on the 5' RACE reads, yielding one entry per CDR3 protein. The sample shows about 1.6 million distinct CDR3 sequences, around 35% of them seen only once. Sequencing input: blood. The receptors come from a woman aged 25 to 39 in good health.

This rearrangement joins TRBV6-2 or TRBV6-3 to TRBJ2-7; D possibly matches TRBD1 or TRBD2 (5 bases each). Germline V lookup: CDR1 MNHEY, CDR2 SVGEGT. Deletions cut 5 bases from V and 0 bases from J, with 14 bases between. There are 15 residues in the CDR3. The chain's CDR3 is CASSPRGDSSYEQYF. The CDR3 DNA reads TGTGCCAGCAGTCCTCGGGGTGACAGCTCCTACGAGCAGTACTTC.

As for this clonotype: With a much larger clone just one base away, this may be a read error. V usage is TRBV5-1 and J usage is TRBJ2-1, with D possibly TRBD1 on 5 matching bases. The CDR3 spans 14 residues. V lost 2 bases and J 6 bases, leaving 12 bases between the germline ends. The germline CDR1 and CDR2 sequences are SGHRS and YFSETQ. CDR3 sequence reads: CASSLTDSCNEQFF. The CDR3 coding sequence is TGCGCCAGCAGCTTAACCGACAGCTGCAATGAGCAGTTCTTC.

This clonotype showed up just a few times. This chain joins TRBV9 and TRBJ1-5, with a tentative D call TRBD1 (5 bases). Trimming stripped 0 bases from V and 4 bases from J, with 14 bases between. Germline V gene lookup returns CDR1 SGDLS and CDR2 YYNGEE. There are 16 residues in the CDR3. The CDR3 sequence is CASSVGGGTDNQPQHF. CDR3 DNA sequence: TGTGCCAGCAGCGTAGGTGGGGGGACGGATAATCAGCCCCAGCATTTT.

A few counts support this clonotype. The rearrangement links TRBV5-1 to TRBJ2-5; D uncertain. The V end was cut by 2 bases, the J end by 3 bases, with 11 bases between. CDR1 is SGHRS and CDR2 is YFSETQ in the germline V gene. There are 14 residues in the CDR3. The CDR3 DNA reads as TGCGCCAGCAGCTTTGGAACGTTGAAAGAGACCCAGTACTTC. It codes for CASSFGTLKETQYF.

On this clonotype: One end of the junction does not line up with germline, which may come from a read error. The V call is TRBV6-2 or TRBV6-3, the J call TRBJ2-5; D is unresolved. The CDR3 spans 12 residues. Germline lookup yields CDR1 MNHEY and CDR2 SVGEGT. CDR3 residues: CASRTSSYEQDF. DNA for the CDR3: TGTGCCAGTAGGACCTCTTCCTACGAGCAGGACTTC.

To note about this clonotype: One end of the junction varies from germline; a read error may be responsible. The chain couples TRBV12-3 or TRBV12-4 to TRBJ1-2; D perhaps matches TRBD1 (5 bases). The CDR3 has 15 amino acids. CDR3 sequence reads: CASSRPSSGNYGYTF. The CDR3 DNA sequence: TGCGCCAGCAGTCGTCCGTCGTCAGGGAACTATGGCTACACCTTC.

The V and J genes are TRBV20-1 and TRBJ1-1; maybe TRBD1 (6 bases). Germline V gives CDR1 DFQATT, CDR2 SNEGSKA (reference sequence). V shed 0 bases and J shed 4 bases, with 18 bases lying between them. The CDR3 extends over 16 amino acids. The CDR3, as DNA: TGCAGTGCTAGAGATCCAGGGGCCTCTCAGAGCACTGAAGCTTTCTTT. Translation: CSARDPGASQSTEAFF.

The chain links TRBV6-1 to TRBJ1-2; no definite D call. Germline V gives CDR1 MNHNS, CDR2 SASEGT. The length of the CDR3 is 13 residues. V lost 3 bases and J lost 4, with 9 bases in between. The CDR3 reads CASSEEILYGYTF. CDR3 bases: TGTGCCAGCAGTGAGGAAATCCTCTATGGCTACACCTTC.

Worth noting for this clonotype: Without the conserved terminal phenylalanine or tryptophan, this CDR3 likely stems from a read error. This sequence joins TRBV7-3 and TRBJ2-3, with 8 bases fitting TRBD2. The CDR3 contains 15 residues. Trimming at V came to 5 bases and at J to 0 bases, leaving 4 bases not matched to a gene. Germline V CDR1 and CDR2: SGHTA, FQGTGA. Here the CDR3 DNA reads TGTGCCAGCAGCCCCGAGCGGGGGAGCACAGATACGCAGTATTTG. Its translation is CASSPERGSTDTQYL.

The table lists this clonotype with a count of one. A much bigger clone sits one base away, suggesting this may be a read error. V and J are TRBV7-2 and TRBJ2-1; D is unresolved. From germline, CDR1 is SGHTA and CDR2 FQGNSA. The CDR3 contains 13 residues. Trimming took off 2 bases at V and 4 bases at J, with 6 bases between the two ends. This chain's CDR3 is CASSLYNYNEQFF. CDR3 coding DNA: TGTGCCAGCAGCTTATATAATTACAATGAGCAGTTCTTC.

A single count supports this clonotype. V is TRBV7-9 and J is TRBJ1-1; weak D call: TRBD1 (6 bases). V lost 4 bases and J 4 bases, leaving 16 bases between the germline ends. Germline V lookup: CDR1 SEHNR, CDR2 FQNEAQ (reference sequence). The CDR3 is made up of 15 amino acids. The CDR3 DNA sequence: TGTGCCAGCAGCTCACGTATGCAGGGGTTCACTGAAGCTTTCTTT. It specifies CASSSRMQGFTEAFF.

This clonotype was seen ten or more times. This chain uses TRBV29-1 with TRBJ2-7, with D possibly being TRBD1 (6 bases). Looked up from germline, CDR1 is SQVTM and CDR2 is ANQGSEA. With 5 bases removed from V and 4 bases from J, the gap between germline ends came to 12 bases. This CDR3 is built from 12 residues. Written as DNA, the CDR3 is TGCAGCGTTTTGGACAGTCCATACGAGCAGTACTTC. It translates to CSVLDSPYEQYF.

This chain connects TRBV14 to TRBJ1-1; D gene unclear. V gave up 3 bases and J gave up 1 base, with 9 bases separating them. CDR1 is SGHDN and CDR2 is FVKESK in the germline V gene. This CDR3 has 14 amino acids. CDR3 sequence: CASSQRAANTEAFF. The CDR3 bases are TGTGCCAGCAGCCAGCGGGCAGCGAACACTGAAGCTTTCTTT.

This rearrangement joins TRBV5-1 to TRBJ2-1; 11 positions match TRBD2. The CDR3 loop spans 18 amino acids. Trimming at V came to 0 bases and at J to 4 bases, leaving 9 bases not matched to a gene. Germline V gene sequence: CDR1 SGHRS, CDR2 YFSETQ. In DNA form, the CDR3 reads TGCGCCAGCAGCTTGGCGGCTAGCGGGGGGATGTATTACAATGAGCAGTTCTTC. As protein: CASSLAASGGMYYNEQFF.

The V call is TRBV2, the J call TRBJ2-3; TRBD2 matches 10 bases. Germline loops: CDR1 SNHLY, CDR2 FYNNEI. The CDR3 has 16 amino acids. V lost 1 base to trimming and J lost 6 bases; unmatched junction nucleotides: 7. The CDR3 bases are TGTGCCAGCAGTGAAGGGCTAGCGGGAGTGTACGATACGCAGTATTTT. Protein: CASSEGLAGVYDTQYF. Drawing the rest from reference TRBV2 and TRBJ2-3, the complete variable domain is EPEVTQTPSHQVTQMGQEVILRCVPISNHLYFYWYRQILGQKVEFLVSFYNNEISEKSEIFDDQFSVERPDGSNFTLKIRSTKLEDSAMYFCASSEGLAGVYDTQYFGPGTRLTVL.

This clonotype turned up a few times. The CDR3 region is CASSFLKRMSEDTGELFF. In DNA form, the CDR3 reads TGTGCCAGCAGCTTCCTTAAACGGATGTCGGAGGACACCGGGGAGCTGTTTTTT. The V gene is TRBV11-2, the J gene TRBJ2-2; TRBD2 might be the D (5 bases). From germline, CDR1 is SGHAT and CDR2 FQNNGV. The V end lost 3 bases, the J end lost 3 bases, and 20 bases lay between the germline ends. This CDR3 region has 18 residues.

J is TRBJ2-5 and V is TRBV5-1, with a tentative D call TRBD1 (6 bases). Gene TRBJ2-7 matches the end of the DNA better, so the J call may be wrong. Germline CDR1 SGHRS, CDR2 YFSETQ. This CDR3 has 15 amino acids. CDR3 DNA: TGCGCCAGCAGCTTGGCTGCAGGGGTTTCGGACGAGCAGTACTTC. Amino acid sequence: CASSLAAGVSDEQYF.

This clonotype was observed a few times. The J gene is TRBJ2-1, the V gene TRBV25-1; tentatively, D is TRBD2 (6 bases). Trimming took 1 base from V and 2 from J, leaving 12 bases between them. The germline V gene has CDR1 MGHDK and CDR2 SYGVNS. The CDR3 has 16 residues. Here the CDR3 DNA reads TGTGCCAGCAGTGAATCGGACGGGAGCGCCTACAATGAGCAGTTCTTC. Translating gives CASSESDGSAYNEQFF. Supplemented by reference TRBV25-1 and TRBJ2-1, the full variable domain reads EADIYQTPRYLVIGTGKKITLECSQTMGHDKMYWYQQDPGMELHLIHYSYGVNSTEKGDLSSESTVSRIRTEHFPLTLESARPSHTSQYLCASSESDGSAYNEQFFGPGTRLTVL.

The chain is built from TRBV27 and TRBJ2-7, with D perhaps TRBD1 (6 bases). This CDR3 region has 14 residues. Germline V CDR1 and CDR2: MNHEY, SMNVEV (reference sequence). V was clipped by 5 bases and J by 5 bases, with 16 bases between them. The CDR3 nucleotides read TGTGCCAGCAGTCTACAGGGAAACGTCCACGAGCAGTACTTC. Amino acid sequence: CASSLQGNVHEQYF.

The rearrangement joins TRBV12-3 or TRBV12-4 to TRBJ2-1, with 14 positions matching TRBD2. This CDR3 is built from 15 residues. V was pared by 6 bases and J by 8 bases, with 6 bases of the junction left unmatched. CDR3 protein: CASSRTSGRPDEQFF. Written as DNA, the CDR3 is TGTGCCAGCAGCCGGACTAGCGGGAGGCCGGATGAGCAGTTCTTC.

The chain carries TRBV29-1 and TRBJ1-1; TRBD1 is a possible D gene (5 bases). The CDR3 covers 11 residues. From germline, CDR1 is SQVTM and CDR2 ANQGSEA. The V end lost 6 bases, the J end lost 6 bases, and 11 bases lay between the germline ends. The DNA for the CDR3 is TGCAGCGTCCGCTCGGGACCTGAAGCTTTCTTT. As protein: CSVRSGPEAFF.

This chain links TRBV20-1 with TRBJ1-1; a weak D match, TRBD1 (5 bases). Between the trimmed V and J ends, which lost 6 bases and 1 base, there was a span of 21 bases. The germline gives CDR1 DFQATT, CDR2 SNEGSKA (reference sequence). The CDR3 is 16 amino acids. CDR3 amino acids: CSALRSGGKTNTEAFF. The CDR3 nucleotides are TGCAGTGCCCTAAGATCCGGGGGGAAGACGAACACTGAAGCTTTCTTT.

The rearrangement uses TRBV7-9 and TRBJ1-1, with 7 bases aligning to TRBD1. The germline V gene encodes CDR1 SEHNR and CDR2 FQNEAQ (reference sequence). The CDR3 loop spans 15 amino acids. Trimming at V came to 0 bases and at J to 3 bases, leaving 4 bases not matched to a gene. The CDR3 loop is CASSLAQQGDTEAFF. The CDR3 coding sequence is TGTGCCAGCAGCTTAGCCCAGCAGGGGGACACTGAAGCTTTCTTT. Full variable domain (rest looked up from reference TRBV7-9 and TRBJ1-1): DTGVSQNPRHKITKRGQNVTFRCDPISEHNRLYWYRQTLGQGPEFLTYFQNEAQLEKSRLLSDRFSAERPKGSFSTLEIQRTEQGDSAMYLCASSLAQQGDTEAFFGQGTRLTVV.

This clonotype was observed at least ten times. This chain links TRBV15 with TRBJ2-1; D possibly corresponds to TRBD1 (6 bases). The germline V gene has CDR1 LNHNV and CDR2 YYDKDF (reference sequence). V lost 0 bases to trimming and J lost 2 bases, with 11 bases between them. This CDR3 is built from 16 residues. Here the CDR3 reads CATSRDGSGAYNEQFF. Here the CDR3 DNA reads TGTGCCACCAGCAGAGATGGGTCAGGGGCCTACAATGAGCAGTTCTTC. The full variable domain, in which reference TRBV15 and TRBJ2-1 provide the parts outside the CDR3, is DAMVIQNPRYQVTQFGKPVTLSCSQTLNHNVMYWYQQKSSQAPKLLFHYYDKDFNNEADTPDNFQSRRPNTSFCFLDIRSPGLGDTAMYLCATSRDGSGAYNEQFFGPGTRLTVL.

As regards this clonotype: Its ends do not fully match the called genes, so a read error is possible. This chain joins TRBV5-1 and TRBJ1-2, with D perhaps TRBD1 (5 bases). The CDR3 loop spans 15 amino acids. Germline loops: CDR1 SGHRS, CDR2 YFSETQ. The CDR3 nucleotides read TGCGCCAACAGCTTGGAAACAGGACTTAACTATGGCTACACCTTC. This codes for CANSLETGLNYGYTF.

The rearrangement uses TRBV27 and TRBJ2-3; a weak D match, TRBD1 (6 bases). The CDR3 spans 18 residues. The V end was cut by 7 bases, the J end by 0 bases, with 23 bases between. Looked up from germline, CDR1 is MNHEY and CDR2 is SMNVEV (reference sequence). DNA for the CDR3: TGTGCCAGCAAGGGCAGGGGTCTCCATTTGACAAGCACAGATACGCAGTATTTT. Amino acid sequence: CASKGRGLHLTSTDTQYF.

The rearrangement joins TRBV9 to TRBJ1-1; 7 nucleotides agree with TRBD1. J gave up 3 bases and V 3 bases, and 8 bases lay outside the gene matches. Germline CDR1 and CDR2: SGDLS and YYNGEE. The CDR3 extends over 15 amino acids. Written as DNA, the CDR3 is TGTGCCAGCAGCGGGACAGGTATGGGCGACACTGAAGCTTTCTTT. This gives the protein CASSGTGMGDTEAFF. Filled out from reference TRBV9 and TRBJ1-1, the complete variable domain reads DSGVTQTPKHLITATGQRVTLRCSPRSGDLSVYWYQQSLDQGLQFLIQYYNGEERAKGNILERFSAQQFPDLHSELNLSSLELGDSALYFCASSGTGMGDTEAFFGQGTRLTVV.

This clonotype was counted only a few times. This chain connects TRBV12-3 or TRBV12-4 to TRBJ2-5; D uncertain. The tail of the sequence fits TRBJ2-7 better, so the J call may be wrong. The CDR3 is 12 amino acids. The CDR3 loop is CASSLKSYEQYF. The CDR3 region has the DNA TGTGCCAGCAGTTTAAAAAGCTACGAGCAGTACTTC.